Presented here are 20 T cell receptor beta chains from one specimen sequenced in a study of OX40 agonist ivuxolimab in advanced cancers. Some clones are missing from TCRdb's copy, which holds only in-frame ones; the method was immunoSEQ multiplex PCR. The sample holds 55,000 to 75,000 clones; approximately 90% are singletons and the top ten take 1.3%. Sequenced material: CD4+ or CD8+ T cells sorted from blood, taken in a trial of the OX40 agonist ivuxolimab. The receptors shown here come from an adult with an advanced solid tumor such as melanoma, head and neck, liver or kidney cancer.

CDR3 loop: CASSSASGYEQYF. CDR3 coding DNA: TGTGCCAGCAGCTCCGCTAGTGGCTACGAGCAGTACTTC. The chain links TRBV7-3 to TRBJ2-7; no clear D. Looked up from germline, CDR1 is SGHTA and CDR2 is FQGTGA. The V gene lost 4 bases and the J gene lost 3 bases, with 10 bases spanning the gap. The CDR3 has 13 amino acids.

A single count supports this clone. The CDR3 loop reads CAISQNQETQYF. CDR3 DNA: TGTGCCATCAGCCAGAACCAAGAGACCCAGTACTTC. The chain couples TRBV10-3 to TRBJ2-5; D ambiguous. CDR1 ENHRY and CDR2 SYGVKD come from the germline V gene. This CDR3 has 12 amino acids. Deletions cut 6 bases from V and 0 bases from J, with 5 bases between.

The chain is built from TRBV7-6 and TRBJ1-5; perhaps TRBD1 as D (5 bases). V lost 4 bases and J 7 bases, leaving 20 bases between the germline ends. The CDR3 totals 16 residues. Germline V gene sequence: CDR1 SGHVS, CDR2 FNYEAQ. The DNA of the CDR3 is TGTGCCAGCAGCTCGAGGTCTGACGGGTGGGGCCAGCCCCAGCATTTT. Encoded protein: CASSSRSDGWGQPQHF.

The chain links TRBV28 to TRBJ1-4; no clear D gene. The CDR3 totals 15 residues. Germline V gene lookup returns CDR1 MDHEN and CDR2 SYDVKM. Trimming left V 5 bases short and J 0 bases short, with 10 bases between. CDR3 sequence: CASSPPAATNEKLFF. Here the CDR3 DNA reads TGTGCCAGCAGTCCTCCAGCCGCAACTAATGAAAAACTGTTTTTT.

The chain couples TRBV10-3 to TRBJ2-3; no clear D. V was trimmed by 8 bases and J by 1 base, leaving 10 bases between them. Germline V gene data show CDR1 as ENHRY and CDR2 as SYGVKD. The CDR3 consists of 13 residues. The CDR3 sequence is CAIGPSGTDTQYF. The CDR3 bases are TGTGCCATCGGACCCAGCGGCACAGATACGCAGTATTTT.

The CDR3 coding sequence is TGTGCCAGCAGCTTGGGCGCTGGTTCTGGAACAGATACGCAGTATTTT. Amino acid sequence: CASSLGAGSGTDTQYF. The rearrangement links TRBV7-3 to TRBJ2-3; D uncertain. This CDR3 spans 16 amino acids. V was trimmed by 3 bases and J by 3 bases, leaving 16 bases between them. Per the germline V gene, CDR1 is SGHTA and CDR2 is FQGTGA.

CDR3 sequence reads: CASSNILGTATYEQYF. CDR3 nucleotides: TGTGCCAGTAGTAACATACTGGGGACGGCAACCTACGAGCAGTACTTC. The chain links TRBV19 to TRBJ2-7, with D perhaps given as TRBD1 or TRBD2 (5 bases each). CDR1 and CDR2 from the germline V gene are LNHDA and SQIVND (reference sequence). Trimming cost V 4 bases and J 2 bases, with 18 bases left between them. This CDR3 has 16 amino acids.

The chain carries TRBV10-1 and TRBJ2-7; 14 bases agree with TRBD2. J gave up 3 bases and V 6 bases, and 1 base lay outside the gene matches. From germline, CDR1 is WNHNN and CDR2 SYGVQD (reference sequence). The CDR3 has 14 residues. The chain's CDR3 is CASSGTSGSYEQYF. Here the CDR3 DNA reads TGCGCCAGCAGCGGGACTAGCGGGAGCTACGAGCAGTACTTC.

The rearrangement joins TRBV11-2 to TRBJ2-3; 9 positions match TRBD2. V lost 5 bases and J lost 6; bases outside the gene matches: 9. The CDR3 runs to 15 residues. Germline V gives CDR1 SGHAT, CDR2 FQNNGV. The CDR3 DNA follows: TGTGCCAGCAGCCACTCCGACAGCGGGAGGGATACGCAGTATTTT. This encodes CASSHSDSGRDTQYF.

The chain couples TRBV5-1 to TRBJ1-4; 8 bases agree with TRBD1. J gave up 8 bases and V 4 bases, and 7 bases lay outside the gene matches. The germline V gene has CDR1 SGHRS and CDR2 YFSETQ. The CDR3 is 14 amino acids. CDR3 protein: CASSIGQGGEKLFF. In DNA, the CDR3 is TGCGCCAGCAGCATTGGACAGGGTGGAGAAAAACTGTTTTTT.

CDR3 DNA sequence: TGTGCCAGCAGCACAGGGTCCGATACGCAGTATTTT. This codes for CASSTGSDTQYF. The chain has TRBV11-1 and TRBJ2-3, with TRBD1 as a possible D gene (6 bases). This CDR3 contains 12 residues. V lost 5 bases and J lost 6, with 9 bases in between. The germline gives CDR1 SGHAT, CDR2 FQDESV (reference sequence). The variable domain in full, completed from reference TRBV11-1 and TRBJ2-3, reads EAEVAQSPRYKITEKSQAVAFWCDPISGHATLYWYRQILGQGPELLVQFQDESVVDDSQLPKDRFSAERLKGVDSTLKIQPAELGDSAMYLCASSTGSDTQYFGPGTRLTVL.

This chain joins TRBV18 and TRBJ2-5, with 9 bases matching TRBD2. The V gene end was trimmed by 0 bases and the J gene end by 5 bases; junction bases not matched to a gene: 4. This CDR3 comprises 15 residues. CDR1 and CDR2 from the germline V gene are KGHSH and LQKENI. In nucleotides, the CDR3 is TGTGCCAGCTCACCACCATCCGCGGGAGGGGAGACCCAGTACTTC. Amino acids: CASSPPSAGGETQYF. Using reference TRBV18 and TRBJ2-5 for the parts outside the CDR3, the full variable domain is NAGVMQNPRHLVRRRGQEARLRCSPMKGHSHVYWYRQLPEEGLKFMVYLQKENIIDESGMPKERFSAEFPKEGPSILRIQQVVRGDSAAYFCASSPPSAGGETQYFGPGTRLLVL.

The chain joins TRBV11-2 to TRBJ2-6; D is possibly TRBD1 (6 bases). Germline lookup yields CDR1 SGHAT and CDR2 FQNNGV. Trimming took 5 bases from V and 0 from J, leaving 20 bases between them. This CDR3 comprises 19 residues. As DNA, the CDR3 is TGTGCCAGCAGCCCCGACCCGGACAGTTACATCTCTGGGGCCAACGTCCTGACTTTC. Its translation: CASSPDPDSYISGANVLTF.

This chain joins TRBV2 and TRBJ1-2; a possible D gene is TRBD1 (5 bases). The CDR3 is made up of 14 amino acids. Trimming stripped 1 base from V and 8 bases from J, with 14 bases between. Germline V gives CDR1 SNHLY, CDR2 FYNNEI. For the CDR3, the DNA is TGTGCCAGCAGTGAAGTGACTGGGACGTCGGGCTACACCTTC. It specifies CASSEVTGTSGYTF.

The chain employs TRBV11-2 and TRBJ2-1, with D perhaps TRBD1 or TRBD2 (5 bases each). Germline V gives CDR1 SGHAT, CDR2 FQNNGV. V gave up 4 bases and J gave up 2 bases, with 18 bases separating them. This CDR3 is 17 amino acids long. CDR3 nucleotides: TGTGCCAGCAGCTCACCAAGTGGGGGAATCACCTACAATGAGCAGTTCTTC. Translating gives CASSSPSGGITYNEQFF.

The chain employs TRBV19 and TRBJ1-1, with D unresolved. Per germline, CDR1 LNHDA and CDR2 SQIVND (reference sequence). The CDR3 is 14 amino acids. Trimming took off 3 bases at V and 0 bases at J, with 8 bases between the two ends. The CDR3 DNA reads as TGTGCCAGTAGTATGGTCGAGATGAACACTGAAGCTTTCTTT. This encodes CASSMVEMNTEAFF.

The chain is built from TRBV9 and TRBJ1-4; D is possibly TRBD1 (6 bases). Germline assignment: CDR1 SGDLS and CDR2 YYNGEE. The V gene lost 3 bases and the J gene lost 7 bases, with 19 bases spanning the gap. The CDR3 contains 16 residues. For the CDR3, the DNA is TGTGCCAGCAGCGGGAGGGGGAAAAGCGGCTTTGAAAAACTGTTTTTT. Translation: CASSGRGKSGFEKLFF.

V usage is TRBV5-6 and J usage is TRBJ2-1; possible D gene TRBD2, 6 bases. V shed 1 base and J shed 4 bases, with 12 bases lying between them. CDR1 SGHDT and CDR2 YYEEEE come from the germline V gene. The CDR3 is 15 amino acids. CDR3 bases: TGTGCCAGCAGCTTGATGCGGGACCTGTACAATGAGCAGTTCTTC. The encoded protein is CASSLMRDLYNEQFF. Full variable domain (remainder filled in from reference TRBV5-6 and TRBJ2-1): DAGVTQSPTHLIKTRGQQVTLRCSPKSGHDTVSWYQQALGQGPQFIFQYYEEEERQRGNFPDRFSGHQFPNYSSELNVNALLLGDSALYLCASSLMRDLYNEQFFGPGTRLTVL.

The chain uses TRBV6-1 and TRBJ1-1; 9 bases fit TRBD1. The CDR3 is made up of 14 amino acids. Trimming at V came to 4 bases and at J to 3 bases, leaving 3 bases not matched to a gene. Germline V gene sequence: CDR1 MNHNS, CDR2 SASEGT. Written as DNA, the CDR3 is TGTGCCAGCAGTGTACAGGGGGCGGACACTGAAGCTTTCTTT. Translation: CASSVQGADTEAFF.

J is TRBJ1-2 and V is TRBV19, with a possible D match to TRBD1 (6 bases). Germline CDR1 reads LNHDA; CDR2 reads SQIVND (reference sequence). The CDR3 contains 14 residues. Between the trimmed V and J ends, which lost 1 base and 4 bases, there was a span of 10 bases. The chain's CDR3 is CASSIVGAVYGYTF. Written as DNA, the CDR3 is TGTGCCAGTAGTATAGTGGGGGCCGTCTATGGCTACACCTTC.